The T cell receptor (beta chain) described here comes from a study of cytomegalovirus exposure and HLA in healthy donors (dated by TCRdb to about 2017). For the study in its entirety: According to an earlier analysis of 450 to 650 of the donors, about 179 million T cells yielded roughly 110 million unique TCR beta sequences and 276 Gb of sequence data. An early release that covered around 590 HLA-typed donors contained approximately 300 gigabases of sequencing data and around 80 million unique TCR sequences. Among the approximately 430 genotyped donors, about 83% belonged to the genetic ancestry cluster associated with self-reported Caucasian donors. The study aimed to test whether signatures of past pathogen exposure could be identified by cataloging public T cell receptors. The study profiled the T cell repertoires of 550 to 700 subjects by immunosequencing and related them to cytomegalovirus serostatus. Besides the first cohort of around 670 subjects, a separate validation cohort made up of over 100 different subjects was used. To predict cytomegalovirus infection status, the study combined high-throughput TCR immunosequencing, statistical association of individual TCRs with disease status, and machine learning. A later analysis re-analyzed previously published TCR beta repertoires from 500 to 700 donors and added high-resolution HLA genotyping to study TCR occurrence patterns. Rather than drawing on any new phenotypic data, the later analysis identified candidate immune exposures from TCR beta sequences and the way those sequences occurred across donors. An earlier analysis of approximately 630 of the donors applied high-throughput TCR beta sequencing to assess whether each TCR beta V gene segment acted as functional or pseudogenic. Donor age, sex, ethnicity and CMV serostatus were compiled alongside the repertoire data. Genome-wide SNP genotypes for about 55% of the roughly 670 donors were used in a later genetic analysis, which treated that subset as a discovery cohort. All discovery cohort repertoires had been generated using a single sequencing platform. HLA typing included class I and class II loci at four-digit resolution. Typing coverage varied by locus: roughly 629-640 donors for A, B, C, DRB1 and DQB1; 500 to 550 for DQA1; about 600 for DPA1; roughly 450 for DPB1. Roughly 5 DR-DQ haplotypes were treated as single units for association and clustering because of strong linkage in the cohort. Among 300 to 500 genotyped donors of the cohort, an average of approximately 240,000 unique TCR beta nucleotide sequences was sequenced per donor, of which roughly 17% were non-productive.

Library preparation employed the immunoSEQ multiplex PCR assay. For the multiplex PCR, a mixture combining 60 forward primers for TCR Vbeta segments and 13 reverse primers for TCR Jbeta segments was used. The CDR3 region of rearranged TCR beta genes was amplified from genomic DNA by a multiplex PCR assay. Amplified TCR beta libraries were sequenced as 87-base-pair reads on the Illumina HiSeq System. In the authors' own workflow: A later analysis counted about 76 million unique TCR beta chains across the 500 to 850 repertoires, and around 12 million of these chains were shared by at least two donors. Raw reads were error-corrected and collapsed into unique sequences with a nearest-neighbor algorithm that merged closely related sequences to remove PCR and sequencing errors. V, D and J gene segments were assigned by aligning CDR3 sequences to IMGT reference sequences. For a sequence to be retained, at least a six-nucleotide match to both a V gene segment and a J gene segment was required. Rearrangements were classified as productive when the CDR3 lacked stop codons and remained in frame with V and J, and all other rearrangements were classified as non-productive. Following IMGT convention, CDR3 was defined as the stretch from the second conserved V-encoded cysteine to the conserved J-encoded phenylalanine. The earlier analysis of 500 to 650 of the donors excluded any sequence lacking an unambiguous match to a single V gene segment. An earlier analysis of 500 to 700 of the donors classified V segments as functional when productive rearrangements were above 56.7% and as segregating when the standard deviation between donors was above 5%. A statistical classification framework was built for diagnosing cytomegalovirus status from the catalog of TCR beta chain sequences. V and J gene assignment, in a later analysis, came from comparing TCR nucleotide sequences with IMGT/GENE-DB human TR gene sequences. The TCRdist pipeline was used in a later analysis to assign CDR3 sequences and most-parsimonious VDJ recombination scenarios. In a later analysis, each TCR beta chain was defined by its CDR3 amino acid sequence together with its V-gene family, and reads lacking a unique V-gene family were excluded. A later analysis removed 500 to 600 highly shared, low-generation-probability nucleotide sequences to deal with suspected cross-contamination and a sequencing artifact. In a later analysis, a clonal expansion index was calculated for each public chain from normalized within-repertoire ranks of inferred template counts. In a later analysis, generation probabilities were computed using a VDJ recombination model fitted to out-of-frame rearrangements, and the results were checked against IGoR. A later analysis scored TCR-TCR, TCR-HLA and TCR-CMV co-occurrence with hypergeometric tests, applying a repertoire-size bias correction to TCR pairs. False discovery rates were estimated in a later analysis by permuting HLA or CMV assignments 20 times. In a later analysis, co-occurring TCRs were grouped using DBSCAN, and TCRdist sequence similarity was added for clustering within HLA-allele-positive subsets. For co-occurrence clustering, repertoires with fewer than 30,000 or more than 120,000 public chains were excluded, along with roughly 5 repertoires with anomalous nucleotide sharing. This is the immuneACCESS table as TCRdb keeps it, with only in-frame sequences that have V and J called. A part of the clones is gone; compared with another copy, unresolved V genes explain less than half, and the rest is unexplained. The V and J calls and the clone size are those of that table, but D and trimming were determined from the DNA. Counted in this sample were about 140,000 clones; 70% to 85% of them appeared once. 9.7% of the sample is taken by the ten largest.

The cohort comprised 666 healthy bone marrow donors. Cohort members were all nominally healthy when sampled, although unrecorded immune exposures were likely present. The donor tested CMV seropositive and was one of the 289 seropositive cohort members. Every donor gave a peripheral blood sample, and the peripheral blood mononuclear cells from that sample were used for TCR beta sequencing. The Qiagen DNeasy Blood Extraction Kit was used to extract genomic DNA from the blood cell samples. In the germline V gene, CDR1 corresponds to MDHEN and CDR2 to SYDVKM. From the cysteine up to the phenylalanine, the CDR3 has a length of 21 residues. The DNA shown is the 63-base CDR3, in frame from base 1. The V end gives up 1 base and the J end 4 bases, leaving 22 bases in the junction not matched to a gene. Points the paper makes about the study in general: Only TCR beta chains were sequenced in this cohort, and the absence of alpha or paired-chain data limited detectable features. In vitro tests confirmed that three of the cytomegalovirus-associated TCR beta chains recognize cytomegalovirus antigens. The classifier was reported to diagnose cytomegalovirus status with high specificity and sensitivity in both the original cohort and the validation cohort. It was suggested by the authors that the approach could potentially be generalized to other disease states and immunological phenotypes. HLA typing was unavailable for some donors at each locus, so association tests used only the typed subset. A later analysis found that most CMV-associated TCR beta chains appeared HLA-restricted, with HLA associations seemingly driven largely by CMV exposure. The study listed approximately 150 TCR beta chains as associated with cytomegalovirus. Compared with the 666-donor mean, donors in an Asian-associated ancestry cluster had fewer N-insertions in productive TCRs, according to a later genetic analysis. The presence/absence analyses assumed that sequencing depth was roughly uniform across donors, and that assumption may not be true. Across donors, most TCR sequences were observed very rarely, whereas some public TCRs were present in many individuals. The sequencing pipeline was judged likely to have produced a cluster of highly shared sequence variants as a technical artifact. Specific HLA alleles were associated with about 17,000 TCR beta sequences at a false discovery rate of 0.05 in a later analysis. In a later genetic analysis, a missense DCLRE1C variant was associated with V-gene and J-gene trimming of TCR beta chains, and the association was replicated in an independent cohort. An earlier analysis of around 600 of the donors showed that most TCR beta V segments appeared in productive rearrangements either about 90% or about 30% of the time, which broadly matched IMGT annotations. Linkage disequilibrium might explain the correlated functional status among segregating V segments, but an unknown experimental factor could not be excluded. Several of the top co-occurrence clusters appeared to be linked to parvovirus B19, influenza, CMV and Epstein-Barr virus, according to a later analysis. Strong co-occurrence of HLA alleles, especially DR and DQ, made assigning TCR associations to individual alleles difficult. Immune exposure information for the cohort was limited to CMV serostatus. Some IMGT-functional V segments, including TRBV6-2 and TRBV6-3, could not be told apart with the 87-base-pair reads, so those segments were excluded. In a later analysis, TCR association rates were found to vary across HLA loci, with the most associated TCRs seen for DRB1 alleles and the fewest for HLA-C alleles. A further reported finding was that TCR beta sequences accurately predicted the HLA-A and HLA-B alleles for most subjects in the first cohort. In a later analysis, HLA-associated TCR beta chains showed more clonal expansion and lower generation probabilities than non-associated chains that were equally common. Over 15 rarely observed V segments, including chromosome 9 orphons, were excluded from the earlier analysis of approximately 500 of the donors because counts were too low.

On this clone itself: Its recognized antigen is unknown. No qualities accompany the bases; no much larger clone lies one base away.

This TCR was recovered from a woman aged 55-70 years in good health and CMV-seropositive. The chain is assembled from TRBV28 and TRBJ2-1, with 7 junctional bases fitting TRBD2. Material: PBMCs. The DNA is as follows: TGTGCCAGCAGTTTATACGACCCTCGACCCCAAGGGACTAAAAATTACAATGAGCAGTTCTTC. Its product reads: CASSLYDPRPQGTKNYNEQFF.